A selection of T cell receptor beta chains follows, all from one sample in a study of blood T cell repertoires in COVID-19. Assay used: immunoSEQ multiplex PCR; TCRdb lists only in-frame clones, some missing. The sample records over 250,000 clones, roughly nine tenths being singletons. Sample: PBMCs or T cells enriched from blood (not recorded which). Receptors were obtained from a woman under 30 who had recovered from COVID-19. The CDR3 runs from the conserved cysteine through the conserved F or W. A D gene is named only where the DNA matches it firmly. A clone size is listed for some rows: how often the clone was seen (once, few, many), or a class if it is expanded.

d_gene	v_gene	j_gene	abundance	CDR3aa	CDR3nt
NA	TRBV5-1	TRBJ2-5	NA	CASSLLQGQETQYF	TGCGCCAGCAGCTTGCTGCAGGGACAAGAGACCCAGTACTTC
TRBD1	TRBV3-1/TRBV3-2	TRBJ2-5	NA	CASRATGGYQETQYF	TGTGCCAGCAGGGCGACAGGGGGCTACCAAGAGACCCAGTACTTC
NA	TRBV5-6	TRBJ2-3	once	CASSSSTDTQYF	TGTGCCAGCAGCTCAAGCACAGATACGCAGTATTTT
NA	TRBV24-1	TRBJ2-1	NA	CATSDSGTGVNEQFF	TGTGCCACCAGTGACTCCGGGACGGGGGTGAATGAGCAGTTCTTC
NA	TRBV7-8	TRBJ1-2	NA	CASSPQTVPTF	TGTGCCAGCAGCCCACAGACAGTGCCCACCTTC
TRBD2	TRBV5-4	TRBJ2-5	NA	CASSLGLAGNQETQYF	TGTGCCAGCAGCTTGGGGCTAGCGGGAAACCAAGAGACCCAGTACTTC
TRBD1	TRBV7-9	TRBJ1-2	NA	CASSFLTGLDGYTF	TGTGCCAGCAGCTTTCTGACAGGGTTGGATGGCTACACCTTC
NA	TRBV5-4	TRBJ2-3	NA	CASSFLGGTDTQYF	TGTGCCAGCAGCTTTCTCGGGGGAACAGATACGCAGTATTTT
NA	TRBV7-3	TRBJ2-3	NA	CASSSRLRDDTQYF	TGTGCCAGCAGCTCCCGGTTGAGGGATGATACGCAGTATTTT
TRBD1	TRBV2	TRBJ1-2	NA	CASRPRDRSSYGYTF	TGTGCCAGCAGGCCAAGGGACAGGTCGAGCTATGGCTACACCTTC
NA	TRBV19	TRBJ2-3	NA	CASQPTLKYGDTQYF	TGTGCCAGTCAACCGACACTCAAGTATGGAGATACGCAGTATTTT
TRBD2	TRBV18	TRBJ2-1	NA	CASSVQRRGGRNEQFF	TGTGCCAGCTCAGTCCAAAGGCGGGGGGGCCGGAATGAGCAGTTCTTC
TRBD1	TRBV5-6	TRBJ1-2	NA	CASSRDDDRVGGYTF	TGTGCCAGCAGCCGCGACGACGACAGGGTGGGTGGCTACACCTTC
NA	TRBV29-1	TRBJ1-1	many	CSVEVSGGRASFF	TGCAGCGTTGAAGTAAGTGGGGGCAGGGCGTCTTTCTTT
NA	TRBV6-5	TRBJ1-6	NA	CASSYWAQPNSPLHF	TGTGCCAGCAGTTATTGGGCCCAGCCCAATTCACCCCTCCACTTT
NA	TRBV7-9	TRBJ1-1	NA	CASSLAGFNTEAFF	TGTGCCAGCAGCTTAGCGGGCTTTAACACTGAAGCTTTCTTT
NA	TRBV21-1	TRBJ2-7	NA	CATRDRAKIHEQYF	TGTGCCACCCGAGACCGAGCGAAGATCCACGAGCAGTACTTC
TRBD1	TRBV6-4	TRBJ1-4	NA	CASRKRGRDEKLFF	TGTGCCAGCAGAAAGAGGGGGCGCGATGAAAAACTGTTTTTT
NA	TRBV4-1	TRBJ1-1	NA	CASSLIQGNTEAFF	TGCGCCAGCAGCCTTATACAGGGGAACACTGAAGCTTTCTTT
NA	TRBV28	TRBJ1-4	NA	CASSSGGEGDEKLFF	TGTGCCAGCAGTTCAGGCGGGGAAGGGGACGAAAAACTGTTTTTT
NA	TRBV28	TRBJ1-6	NA	CASSPWGMALSPLHF	TGTGCCAGCAGCCCGTGGGGCATGGCTTTATCACCCCTCCACTTT
NA	TRBV5-5	TRBJ1-2	NA	CASSTINLDTENYGYTF	TGTGCCAGCAGCACCATAAATCTCGACACGGAAAACTATGGCTACACCTTC
TRBD2	TRBV7-8	TRBJ2-2	NA	CASSLVLRGVSGELFF	TGTGCCAGCAGCTTAGTTTTGCGGGGGGTTTCCGGGGAGCTGTTTTTT
NA	TRBV28	TRBJ1-1	NA	CASSFARANTEAFF	TGTGCCAGCAGTTTCGCCAGGGCGAACACTGAAGCTTTCTTT
TRBD1	TRBV5-1	TRBJ1-3	few	CASSSGQPGNTIYF	TGCGCCAGCAGCTCGGGACAGCCTGGAAACACCATATATTTT
NA	TRBV2	TRBJ1-5	NA	CASSDSLGTPGRWEYQPQHF	TGTGCCAGCAGTGATTCTTTAGGGACTCCGGGACGTTGGGAATATCAGCCCCAGCATTTT
NA	TRBV30	TRBJ2-7	NA	CAWSVRSSYEQYF	TGTGCCTGGAGTGTACGTAGTTCCTACGAGCAGTACTTC
TRBD1	TRBV29-1	TRBJ2-7	NA	CSVGQGNYEQYF	TGCAGCGTTGGACAGGGGAACTACGAGCAGTACTTC
TRBD1	TRBV2	TRBJ2-3	NA	CASGRQGAVTDTQYF	TGTGCCAGCGGCCGACAGGGGGCTGTCACAGATACGCAGTATTTT
TRBD1	TRBV5-1	TRBJ1-2	NA	CASSLGLAGGELGYTF	TGCGCCAGCAGCTTGGGTCTAGCAGGGGGTGAGCTCGGCTACACCTTC
NA	TRBV20-1	TRBJ1-1	NA	CSASNRGLAEAFF	TGCAGTGCTAGTAACCGAGGGTTAGCTGAAGCTTTCTTT
NA	TRBV28	TRBJ1-2	few	CASSLRGYGYTF	TGTGCCAGCAGTTTACGGGGCTATGGCTACACCTTC
NA	TRBV28	TRBJ2-7	once	CASTIRTASYEQYF	TGTGCCAGCACCATTCGGACAGCCTCCTACGAGCAGTACTTC
TRBD2	TRBV3-1/TRBV3-2	TRBJ2-1	NA	CASSPGNGGAYNEQFF	TGTGCCAGCAGCCCCGGGAACGGGGGGGCCTACAATGAGCAGTTCTTC
TRBD2	TRBV10-3	TRBJ2-3	NA	CATLAASTDTQYF	TGTGCCACCCTAGCGGCTAGCACAGATACGCAGTATTTT
NA	TRBV7-8	TRBJ1-2	once	CASSEDTSNYGYTF	TGTGCCAGCAGCGAGGACACCTCTAACTATGGCTACACCTTC
TRBD1	TRBV29-1	TRBJ1-2	NA	CSVADRGSNYGYTF	TGCAGCGTGGCGGACAGGGGGAGTAACTATGGCTACACCTTC
TRBD1	TRBV6-5	TRBJ2-7	NA	CASTQDRAPGYEQYF	TGTGCCAGCACCCAAGACAGGGCCCCGGGCTACGAGCAGTACTTC
TRBD1	TRBV30	TRBJ2-4	NA	CAWGTELAKNIQYF	TGTGCCTGGGGGACAGAACTAGCCAAAAACATTCAGTACTTC
NA	TRBV29-1	TRBJ1-2	once	CSAEGGANGYTF	TGCAGCGCCGAAGGGGGAGCGAATGGCTACACCTTC
TRBD2	TRBV7-9	TRBJ2-5	NA	CASSLQRGALQETQYF	TGTGCCAGCAGCTTACAGCGGGGGGCCCTCCAAGAGACCCAGTACTTC